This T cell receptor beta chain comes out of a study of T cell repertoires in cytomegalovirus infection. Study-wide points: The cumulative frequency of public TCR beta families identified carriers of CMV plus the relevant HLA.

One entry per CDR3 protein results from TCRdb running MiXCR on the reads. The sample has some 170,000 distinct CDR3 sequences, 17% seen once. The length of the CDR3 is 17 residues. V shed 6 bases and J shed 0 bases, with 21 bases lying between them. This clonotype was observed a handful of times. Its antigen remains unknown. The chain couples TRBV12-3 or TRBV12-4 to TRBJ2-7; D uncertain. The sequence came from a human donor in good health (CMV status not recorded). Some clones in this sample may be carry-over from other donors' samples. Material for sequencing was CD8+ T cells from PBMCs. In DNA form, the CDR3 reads TGTGCCAGCAGCCCTTTTTTCGACGGATTGAGCTCCTACGAGCAGTACTTC. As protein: CASSPFFDGLSSYEQYF.